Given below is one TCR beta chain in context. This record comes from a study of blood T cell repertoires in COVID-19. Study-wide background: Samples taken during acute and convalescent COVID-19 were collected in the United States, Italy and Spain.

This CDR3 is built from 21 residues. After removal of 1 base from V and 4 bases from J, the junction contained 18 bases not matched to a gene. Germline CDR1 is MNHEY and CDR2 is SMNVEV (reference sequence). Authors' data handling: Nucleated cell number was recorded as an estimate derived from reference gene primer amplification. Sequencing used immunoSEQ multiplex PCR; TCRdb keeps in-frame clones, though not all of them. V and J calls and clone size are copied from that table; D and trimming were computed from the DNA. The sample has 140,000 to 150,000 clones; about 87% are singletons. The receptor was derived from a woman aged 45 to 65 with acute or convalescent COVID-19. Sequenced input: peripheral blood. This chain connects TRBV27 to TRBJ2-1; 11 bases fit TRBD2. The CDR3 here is CASSLFWTSGRTFADYNEQFF. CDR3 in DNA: TGTGCCAGCAGTTTATTCTGGACTAGCGGGCGAACCTTCGCTGATTACAATGAGCAGTTCTTC.